One and the same sample provided the 16 T cell receptor beta chains below, sequenced in a study of post-analysis software for immune sequencing data. Overall study results and limits: TRBV segments more frequent in patients than in controls numbered roughly 5 and included TRBV5-6, TRBV5-1 and TRBV20-1.

Prepared libraries of TCR beta cDNA carried unique molecular identifiers. A single record per CDR3 protein comes from TCRdb applying MiXCR to the PCR reads. The sample consists of some 700,000 distinct CDR3 sequences, approximately 60% of them appearing once. No cognate antigen is known for these TCRs. The sequenced sample consisted of blood. These receptors all come from a girl aged 2 to 10 with multiple sclerosis.

The chain links TRBV6-1 to TRBJ2-7, with 13 bases identical to TRBD2. The better agreement between TRBJ2-5 and the DNA end casts doubt on the J call. CDR1 is MNHNS and CDR2 is SASEGT in the germline V gene. The CDR3 extends over 15 amino acids. CDR3 DNA sequence: TGTGCCAGCAGCATACTAGCGGGAGGGCCTGAGACCCAGTACTTC. Protein product: CASSILAGGPETQYF.

The gene calls are TRBV12-3 or TRBV12-4 and TRBJ1-5; 7 bases are a match to TRBD1. The trim removed 11 bases at V and 0 bases at J, leaving 4 bases unmatched. This CDR3 is built from 13 residues. The CDR3 sequence is CAGGTDSNQPQHF. Here the CDR3 DNA reads TGTGCCGGAGGGACAGATAGCAATCAGCCCCAGCATTTT.

This clonotype has only a few counts. The genes are TRBV5-1 and TRBJ2-3; TRBD2 matches at 8 bases. The germline gives CDR1 SGHRS, CDR2 YFSETQ. V lost 7 bases, J lost 5 bases, and 15 bases stayed unmatched. The CDR3 is 16 residues long. The CDR3 nucleotides are TGCGCCAGCTCCTCGGGCGGGGGGCGCTTAGAAGATACGCAGTATTTT. Translation gives CASSSGGGRLEDTQYF. The whole variable domain, remainder taken from reference TRBV5-1 and TRBJ2-3, is KAGVTQTPRYLIKTRGQQVTLSCSPISGHRSVSWYQQTPGQGLQFLFEYFSETQRNKGNFPGRFSGRQFSNSRSEMNVSTLELGDSALYLCASSSGGGRLEDTQYFGPGTRLTVL.

V gene TRBV5-1 combines with J gene TRBJ2-5, with 9 nucleotides matching TRBD1. The J call may not be correct, given that the DNA end is closer to TRBJ2-7. CDR1 is SGHRS, CDR2 YFSETQ, per germline. This CDR3 region has 14 residues. The CDR3 region is CASSLGDRANEQYF. CDR3 coding DNA: TGCGCCAGCAGCTTGGGGGACAGGGCAAACGAGCAGTACTTC.

This clonotype was detected only a few times. This rearrangement joins TRBV9 to TRBJ2-1, with 8 bases matching TRBD2. CDR1 SGDLS and CDR2 YYNGEE come from the germline V gene. The V gene end was trimmed by 4 bases and the J gene end by 10 bases; junction bases not matched to a gene: 7. This CDR3 has 13 amino acids. The CDR3 coding sequence is TGTGCCAGCAGCCCACTCTCGGGGGGGGAGCAGTTCTTC. Encoded protein: CASSPLSGGEQFF. Full variable domain (outside the CDR3, taken from reference TRBV9 and TRBJ2-1): DSGVTQTPKHLITATGQRVTLRCSPRSGDLSVYWYQQSLDQGLQFLIQYYNGEERAKGNILERFSAQQFPDLHSELNLSSLELGDSALYFCASSPLSGGEQFFGPGTRLTVL.

This chain connects TRBV15 to TRBJ2-7; D possibly matches TRBD1 or TRBD2 (6 bases each). Looked up from germline, CDR1 is LNHNV and CDR2 is YYDKDF (reference sequence). The CDR3 loop spans 14 amino acids. Deletions cut 3 bases from V and 3 bases from J, with 12 bases between. CDR3 in DNA: TGTGCCACCAGCAGTGGAGGGGGTGGCTACGAGCAGTACTTC. Its protein product is CATSSGGGGYEQYF.

This clonotype was picked up one time. The chain joins TRBV7-2 to TRBJ1-2; 9 bases fit TRBD1. This CDR3 is built from 15 residues. Germline V lookup: CDR1 SGHTA, CDR2 FQGNSA. V lost 7 bases, J lost 8 bases, and 14 bases stayed unmatched. CDR3 sequence (DNA): TGTGCCAGCACCGAACAACAGGGGGCAAGAAGGGGCTACACCTTC. Protein: CASTEQQGARRGYTF.

The chain couples TRBV7-2 to TRBJ1-5; D remains unclear. This CDR3 has 15 residues. The germline V gene encodes CDR1 SGHTA and CDR2 FQGNSA. V was clipped by 5 bases and J by 6 bases, with 17 bases between them. The DNA for the CDR3 is TGTGCCAGCAGCCCGAAAAGGCGTGAACTTCAGCCCCAGCATTTT. Translated: CASSPKRRELQPQHF.

V and J are TRBV28 and TRBJ2-3; possibly TRBD1 or TRBD2 for D (5 bases each). With 3 bases removed from V and 2 bases from J, the gap between germline ends came to 24 bases. The CDR3 extends over 19 amino acids. CDR1 and CDR2 (germline): MDHEN, SYDVKM. As DNA, the CDR3 is TGTGCCAGCAGTTTTTCTTTCGTTCGGGGACCGGATAACACAGATACGCAGTATTTT. Amino acids: CASSFSFVRGPDNTDTQYF.

The rearrangement joins TRBV6-2 or TRBV6-3 to TRBJ2-3; D remains unclear. The germline V gene has CDR1 MNHEY and CDR2 SVGEGT. The CDR3 loop spans 12 amino acids. The germline V and J ends were trimmed by 6 bases and 4 bases, with 8 bases remaining between them. This chain's CDR3 is CASRAGADTQYF. The CDR3 coding sequence is TGTGCCAGCAGGGCCGGAGCAGATACGCAGTATTTT.

This sequence joins TRBV7-3 and TRBJ2-1, with 10 positions matching TRBD2. V was pared by 5 bases and J by 8 bases, with 6 bases of the junction left unmatched. This CDR3 is 14 amino acids long. Germline CDR1 reads SGHTA; CDR2 reads FQGTGA. CDR3: CASSPAGGKDEQFF. For the CDR3, the DNA is TGTGCCAGCAGCCCAGCGGGAGGGAAGGATGAGCAGTTCTTC.

J is TRBJ2-3 and V is TRBV7-2; D uncertain. Looked up from germline, CDR1 is SGHTA and CDR2 is FQGNSA. The ends were cut back, 5 bases at V and 6 bases at J, with 15 bases in the middle. The CDR3 has 14 amino acids. In nucleotides, the CDR3 is TGTGCCAGCAGCCCAAAGCGCCCCTGGGATACGCAGTATTTT. Translated, it gives CASSPKRPWDTQYF. Drawing the rest from reference TRBV7-2 and TRBJ2-3, the complete variable domain is GAGVSQSPSNKVTEKGKDVELRCDPISGHTALYWYRQSLGQGLEFLIYFQGNSAPDKSGLPSDRFSAERTGGSVSTLTIQRTQQEDSAVYLCASSPKRPWDTQYFGPGTRLTVL.

V gene TRBV12-3 or TRBV12-4 combines with J gene TRBJ2-3, with a tentative D call TRBD1 (6 bases). This CDR3 contains 14 residues. Trimming took 6 bases from V and 4 from J, leaving 14 bases between them. In nucleotides, the CDR3 is TGTGCCAGCAGAGTACGGGACACTGCAGATACGCAGTATTTT. Its translation is CASRVRDTADTQYF.

The rearrangement links TRBV6-4 to TRBJ2-3; maybe TRBD1 (5 bases). Germline CDR1 and CDR2: MRHNA and SNTAGT. The CDR3 length is 15 residues. Trimming left V 3 bases short and J 0 bases short, with 10 bases between. The CDR3 protein is CASSEGGASTDTQYF. The CDR3 nucleotides are TGTGCCAGCAGTGAAGGTGGGGCTAGCACAGATACGCAGTATTTT.

The rearrangement uses TRBV11-2 and TRBJ1-2, with D hard to call. Trimming removed 1 base from V and 4 bases from J, with 16 bases in between. There are 16 residues in the CDR3. Germline values: CDR1 SGHAT, CDR2 FQNNGV. This CDR3 is CASSLGQFRPSYGYTF. DNA of the CDR3: TGTGCCAGCAGCTTAGGCCAGTTCCGGCCGAGCTATGGCTACACCTTC.

This chain connects TRBV5-8 to TRBJ1-4, with D uncertain. This CDR3 spans 15 amino acids. From germline, CDR1 is SGHTS and CDR2 YDEGEE. The germline V and J ends were trimmed by 1 base and 7 bases, with 14 bases remaining between them. The CDR3 DNA is TGTGCCAGCAGCTTGTTCGTGGTTGGTGGTGAAAAACTGTTTTTT. The encoded protein is CASSLFVVGGEKLFF.